This T cell receptor beta chain was recorded in a study of control samples from healthy donors and cancer patients. Sequencing used immunoSEQ multiplex PCR; TCRdb keeps in-frame clones, though not all of them. The sample lists 160,000 or so clones; around 94% were seen once. The CDR3 is 17 residues long. The rearrangement uses TRBV21-1 and TRBJ1-2; the D segment call TRBD1 is taken from the table without a DNA check. TRBV21-1 corresponds to a pseudogene. The sequence came from a man in his fifties or sixties with colorectal cancer. The sequencing input was PBMCs. CDR3 bases: TGTGCCAGCAGCTATGGCCTCCGGGACAGACGTAACTATGGCTACACCTTC. Amino acids: CASSYGLRDRRNYGYTF.